This entry describes one TCR beta chain. Some clones are missing from TCRdb's copy, which holds only in-frame ones; the method was immunoSEQ multiplex PCR. The top ten clones hold roughly 0.7% of a sample with about 210,000 clones, about 88% of them seen once. The CDR3 extends over 14 amino acids. The germline V gene encodes CDR1 WSHSY and CDR2 SAAADI. J was trimmed by 5 bases and V by 10 bases; bases with no gene match: 11. The sample belongs to a study of blood T cell repertoires in COVID-19. About the study: Sites across the United States, Italy and Spain contributed samples from acute and convalescent COVID-19.

V and J are TRBV10-2 and TRBJ2-5; TRBD1 matches 9 bases. The source is a man aged 35-49 years with acute or convalescent COVID-19. Sequencing input: peripheral blood. The CDR3 loop reads CAISPGQGAETQYF. CDR3 bases: TGCGCCATCTCACCGGGACAGGGAGCGGAGACCCAGTACTTC.